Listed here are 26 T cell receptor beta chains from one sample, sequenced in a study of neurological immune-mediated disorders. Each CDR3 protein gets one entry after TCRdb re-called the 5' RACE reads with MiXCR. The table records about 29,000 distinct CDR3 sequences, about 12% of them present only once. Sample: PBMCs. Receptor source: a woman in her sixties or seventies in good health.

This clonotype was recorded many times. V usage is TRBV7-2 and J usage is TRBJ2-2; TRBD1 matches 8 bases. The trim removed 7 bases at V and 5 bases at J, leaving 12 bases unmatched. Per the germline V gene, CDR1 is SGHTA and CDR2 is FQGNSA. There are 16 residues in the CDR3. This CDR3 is CASTSGQGKGTGELFF. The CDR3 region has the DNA TGTGCCAGCACCTCCGGACAGGGCAAAGGGACCGGGGAGCTGTTTTTT.

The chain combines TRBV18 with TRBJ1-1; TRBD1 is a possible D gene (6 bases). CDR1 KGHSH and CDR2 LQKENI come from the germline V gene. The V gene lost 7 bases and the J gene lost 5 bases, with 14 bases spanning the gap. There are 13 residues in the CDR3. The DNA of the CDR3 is TGTGCCAGCTTCTCTTCCAGGGGAACTGAAGCTTTCTTT. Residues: CASFSSRGTEAFF.

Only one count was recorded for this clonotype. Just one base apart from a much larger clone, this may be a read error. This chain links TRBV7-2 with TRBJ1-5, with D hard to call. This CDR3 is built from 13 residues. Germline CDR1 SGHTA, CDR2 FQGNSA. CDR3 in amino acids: CASRGSGNQPRHF. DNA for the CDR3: TGTGCCAGCAGGGGGTCAGGCAATCAGCCCCGGCATTTT.

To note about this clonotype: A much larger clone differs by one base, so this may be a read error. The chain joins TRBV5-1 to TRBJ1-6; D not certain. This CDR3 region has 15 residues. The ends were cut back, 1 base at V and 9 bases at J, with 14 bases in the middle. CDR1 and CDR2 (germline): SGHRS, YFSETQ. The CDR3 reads CASSLCDAHLSPLHF. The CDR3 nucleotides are TGCGCCAGCAGCTTGTGCGACGCCCATCTTTCACCCCTCCACTTT.

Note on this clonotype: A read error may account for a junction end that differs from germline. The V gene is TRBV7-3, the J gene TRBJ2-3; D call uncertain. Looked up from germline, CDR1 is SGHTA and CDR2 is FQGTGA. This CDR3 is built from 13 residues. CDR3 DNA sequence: TGTGCCAACAGCTTAGGTCCTGGCGATACGCAGTATTTT. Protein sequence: CANSLGPGDTQYF.

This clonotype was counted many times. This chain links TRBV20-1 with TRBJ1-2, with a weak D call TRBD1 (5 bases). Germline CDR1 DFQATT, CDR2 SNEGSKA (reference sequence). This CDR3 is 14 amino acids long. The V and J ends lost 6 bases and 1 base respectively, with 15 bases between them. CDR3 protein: CSAASRGINYGYTF. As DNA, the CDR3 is TGCAGTGCCGCCTCGCGGGGGATTAACTATGGCTACACCTTC.

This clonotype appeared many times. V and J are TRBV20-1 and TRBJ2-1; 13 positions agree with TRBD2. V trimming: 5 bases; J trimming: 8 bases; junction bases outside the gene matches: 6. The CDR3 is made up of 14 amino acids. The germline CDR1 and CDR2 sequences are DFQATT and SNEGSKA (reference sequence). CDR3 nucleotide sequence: TGCAGTGCTCACAGGACTAGCGGGGGTGATGAGCAGTTCTTC. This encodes CSAHRTSGGDEQFF.

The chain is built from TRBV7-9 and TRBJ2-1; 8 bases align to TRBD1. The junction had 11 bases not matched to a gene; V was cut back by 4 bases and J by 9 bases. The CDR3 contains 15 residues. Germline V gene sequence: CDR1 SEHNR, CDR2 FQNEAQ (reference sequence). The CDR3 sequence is CASSSGPTGVGEQFF. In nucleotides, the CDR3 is TGTGCCAGCAGCTCCGGACCGACAGGGGTGGGTGAGCAGTTCTTC.

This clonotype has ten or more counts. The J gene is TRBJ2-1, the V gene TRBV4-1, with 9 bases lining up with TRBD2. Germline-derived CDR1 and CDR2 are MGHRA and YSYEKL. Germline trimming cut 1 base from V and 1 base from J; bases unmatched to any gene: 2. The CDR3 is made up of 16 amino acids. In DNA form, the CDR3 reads TGCGCCAGCAGCCAAGCCCTAGCGGGGTCCTACAATGAGCAGTTCTTC. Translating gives CASSQALAGSYNEQFF.

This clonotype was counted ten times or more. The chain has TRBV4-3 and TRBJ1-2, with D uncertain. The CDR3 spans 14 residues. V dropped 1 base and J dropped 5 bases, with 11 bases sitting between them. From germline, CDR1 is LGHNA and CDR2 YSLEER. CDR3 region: CASSQGGPRYGYTF. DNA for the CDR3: TGCGCCAGCAGCCAAGGAGGTCCGAGATATGGCTACACCTTC.

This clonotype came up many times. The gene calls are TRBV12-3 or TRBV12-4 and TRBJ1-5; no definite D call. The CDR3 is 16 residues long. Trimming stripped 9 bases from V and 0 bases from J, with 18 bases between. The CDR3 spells CASWGGSVYSNQPQHF. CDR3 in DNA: TGTGCCAGTTGGGGAGGGTCAGTCTATAGCAATCAGCCCCAGCATTTT.

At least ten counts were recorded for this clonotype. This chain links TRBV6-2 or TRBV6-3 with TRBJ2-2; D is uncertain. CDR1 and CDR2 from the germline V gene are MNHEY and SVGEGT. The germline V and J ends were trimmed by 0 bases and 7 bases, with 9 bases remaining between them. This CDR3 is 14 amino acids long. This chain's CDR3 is CASSYSSSYGELFF. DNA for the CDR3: TGTGCCAGCAGTTACTCGAGCTCCTACGGGGAGCTGTTTTTT.

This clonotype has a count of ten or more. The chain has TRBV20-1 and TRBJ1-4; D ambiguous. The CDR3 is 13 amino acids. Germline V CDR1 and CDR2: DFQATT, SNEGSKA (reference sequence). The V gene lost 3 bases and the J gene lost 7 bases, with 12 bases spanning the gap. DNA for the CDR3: TGCAGTGCTAGTGCGGAGTGGGGTGAAAAACTGTTTTTT. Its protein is CSASAEWGEKLFF.

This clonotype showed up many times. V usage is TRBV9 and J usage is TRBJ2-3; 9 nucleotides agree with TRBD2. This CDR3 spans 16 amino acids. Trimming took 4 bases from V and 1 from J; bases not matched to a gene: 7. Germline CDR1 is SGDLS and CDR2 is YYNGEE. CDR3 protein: CASSMSGGFGTDTQYF. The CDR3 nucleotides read TGTGCCAGCAGCATGAGCGGGGGGTTCGGCACAGATACGCAGTATTTT.

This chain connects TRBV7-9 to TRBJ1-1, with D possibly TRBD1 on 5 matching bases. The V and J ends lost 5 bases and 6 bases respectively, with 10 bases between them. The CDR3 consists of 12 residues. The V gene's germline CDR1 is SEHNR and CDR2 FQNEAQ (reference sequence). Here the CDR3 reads CASSLRDAEAFF. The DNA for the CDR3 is TGTGCCAGCAGCCTCAGGGACGCTGAAGCTTTCTTT.

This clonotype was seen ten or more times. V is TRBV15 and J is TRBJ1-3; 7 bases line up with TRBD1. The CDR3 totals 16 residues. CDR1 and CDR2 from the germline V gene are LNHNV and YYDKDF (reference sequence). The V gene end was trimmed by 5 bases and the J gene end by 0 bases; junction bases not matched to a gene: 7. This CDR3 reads CATSRGDSRSGNTIYF. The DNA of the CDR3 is TGTGCCACCAGCCGGGGGGACAGCCGCTCTGGAAACACCATATATTTT.

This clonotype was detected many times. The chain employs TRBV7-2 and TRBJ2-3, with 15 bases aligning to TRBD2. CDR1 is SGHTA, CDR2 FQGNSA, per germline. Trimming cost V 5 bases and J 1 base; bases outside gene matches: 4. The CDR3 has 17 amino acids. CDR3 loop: CASSAGLAGGRTDTQYF. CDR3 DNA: TGTGCCAGCAGCGCGGGACTAGCGGGGGGCCGCACAGATACGCAGTATTTT.

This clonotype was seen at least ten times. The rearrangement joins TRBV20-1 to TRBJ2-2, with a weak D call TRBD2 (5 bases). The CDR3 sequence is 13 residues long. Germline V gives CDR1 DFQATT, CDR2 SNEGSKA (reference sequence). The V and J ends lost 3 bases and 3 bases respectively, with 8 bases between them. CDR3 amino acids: CSASPGDTGELFF. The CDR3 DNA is TGCAGTGCTAGTCCCGGGGACACCGGGGAGCTGTTTTTT.

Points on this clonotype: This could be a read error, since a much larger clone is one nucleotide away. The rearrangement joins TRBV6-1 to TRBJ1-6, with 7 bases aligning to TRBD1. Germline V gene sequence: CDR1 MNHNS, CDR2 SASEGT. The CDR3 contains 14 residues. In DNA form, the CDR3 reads TGTGCCAGCAGTGAAGGACAGGGTCGGGGACCCTTCCACTTT. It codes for CASSEGQGRGPFHF.

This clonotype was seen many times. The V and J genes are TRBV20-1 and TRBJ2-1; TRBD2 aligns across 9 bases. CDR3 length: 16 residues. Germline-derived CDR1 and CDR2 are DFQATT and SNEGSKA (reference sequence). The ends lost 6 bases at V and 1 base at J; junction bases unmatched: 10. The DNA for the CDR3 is TGCAGTGCCCCGACTAGCGGTGCGTCATCCTACAATGAGCAGTTCTTC. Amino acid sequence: CSAPTSGASSYNEQFF.

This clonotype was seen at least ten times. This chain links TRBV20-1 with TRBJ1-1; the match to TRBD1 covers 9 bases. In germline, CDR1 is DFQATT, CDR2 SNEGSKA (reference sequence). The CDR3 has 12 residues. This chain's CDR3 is CKLQGAGTEAFF. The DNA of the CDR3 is TGCAAGCTACAGGGGGCAGGGACTGAAGCTTTCTTT.

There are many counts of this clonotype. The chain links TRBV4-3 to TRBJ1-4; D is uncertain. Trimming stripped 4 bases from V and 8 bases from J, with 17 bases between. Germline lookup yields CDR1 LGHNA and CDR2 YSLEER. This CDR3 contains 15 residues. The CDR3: CASSRAFGYEEKLFF. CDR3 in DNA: TGCGCCAGCAGCCGAGCCTTTGGGTACGAGGAAAAACTGTTTTTT.

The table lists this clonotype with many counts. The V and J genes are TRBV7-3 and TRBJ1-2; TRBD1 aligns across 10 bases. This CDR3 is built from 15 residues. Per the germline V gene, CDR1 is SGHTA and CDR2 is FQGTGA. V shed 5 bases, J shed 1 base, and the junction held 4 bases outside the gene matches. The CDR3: CASSGGQGINYGYTF. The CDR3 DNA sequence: TGTGCCAGCAGCGGGGGACAGGGGATTAACTATGGCTACACCTTC.

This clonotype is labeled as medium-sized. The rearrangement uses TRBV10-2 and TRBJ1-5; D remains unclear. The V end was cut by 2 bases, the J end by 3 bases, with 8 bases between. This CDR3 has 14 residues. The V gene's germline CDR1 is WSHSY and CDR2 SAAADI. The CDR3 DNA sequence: TGCGCCAGCAGTGAGATGGGGTTCAATCAGCCCCAGCATTTT. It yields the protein CASSEMGFNQPQHF.

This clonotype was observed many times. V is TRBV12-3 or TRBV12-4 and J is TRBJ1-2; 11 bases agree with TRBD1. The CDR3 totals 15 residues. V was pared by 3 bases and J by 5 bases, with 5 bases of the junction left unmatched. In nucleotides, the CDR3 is TGTGCCAGCAGTTTCGGGGGGACAGGGGGTTATGGCTACACCTTC. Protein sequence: CASSFGGTGGYGYTF.

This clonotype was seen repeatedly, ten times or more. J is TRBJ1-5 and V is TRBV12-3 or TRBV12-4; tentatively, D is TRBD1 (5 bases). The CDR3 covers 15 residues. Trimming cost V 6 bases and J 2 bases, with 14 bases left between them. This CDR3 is CASSQRGRGNQPQHF. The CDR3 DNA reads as TGTGCCAGCAGCCAGAGGGGAAGAGGCAATCAGCCCCAGCATTTT.